The clone carrying this TCR beta chain is a singleton in its sample. This record belongs to a study of T cell changes during pregnancy in multiple sclerosis. Assay: immunoSEQ multiplex PCR; the TCRdb copy retains only in-frame clones and omits some. The repertoire holds about 56,000 clones, with 90% as singletons. CDR1 SQVTM and CDR2 ANQGSEA come from the germline V gene. With 2 bases clipped from V and 6 bases from J, the junction kept 10 bases outside the gene matches. The CDR3 runs 15 residues. The clonotype comes from a female donor in good health, enrolled as a control in a pregnancy study. Sequenced material: peripheral blood, taken in the first trimester of pregnancy. This chain joins TRBV29-1 and TRBJ2-7, with TRBD2 identical over 10 bases. The CDR3 spells CSVERRLAGEREQYF. The CDR3, as DNA: TGCAGCGTTGAAAGGCGGCTAGCGGGAGAACGCGAGCAGTACTTC.